This T cell receptor (beta chain) was recovered during a study of T cell responses to AZD1222 COVID-19 vaccine. Comments on this clone: Its antigen remains unknown.

Study-wide results and caveats: Spike-specific TCR breadth rose after two AZD1222 doses, and depth rose as well.

Assay used: immunoSEQ multiplex PCR; TCRdb lists only in-frame clones, some missing. Of 70,000 or so clones in the sample, around 90% were seen once. Trimming removed 6 bases from V and 0 bases from J, with 12 bases in between. The CDR3 loop spans 15 amino acids. Germline assignment: CDR1 LNHDA and CDR2 SQIVND (reference sequence). The rearrangement uses TRBV19 and TRBJ2-1; tentative D call: TRBD2 (6 bases). The material was peripheral blood, obtained on day 0 of AZD1222 vaccination. This sequence was found in an adult in good health. CDR3 loop: CASSNAGSSYNEQFF. CDR3 coding DNA: TGTGCCAGTAGCAATGCGGGGAGCTCCTACAATGAGCAGTTCTTC.